What follows are 10 T cell receptor beta chains derived from one specimen sequenced in a study of monozygotic twins with inflammatory bowel disease. One entry per CDR3 protein, without DNA, is what TCRdb gives after re-calling the 5' RACE reads. This table holds around 200,000 distinct CDR3 sequences. The specimen was blood. The receptor set was obtained from a human donor with ulcerative colitis or Crohn's disease, or a healthy co-twin of an affected twin (not recorded which).

The V call is TRBV10-3, the J call TRBJ2-2; checking the TCRdb D call of TRBD1 is not possible without DNA. CDR1 and CDR2 (germline): ENHRY, SYGVKD. This CDR3 is built from 14 residues. Here the CDR3 reads CATSGQSITGELFF.

The chain couples TRBV10-3 to TRBJ1-1. The CDR3 extends over 15 amino acids. Germline assignment: CDR1 ENHRY and CDR2 SYGVKD. The CDR3 here is CAISERVMAGTEAFF.

The gene calls are TRBV3-1 and TRBJ1-4; absent DNA, TCRdb's TRBD1 call cannot be checked. Germline V CDR1 and CDR2: LGHDT, YNNKEL (reference sequence). The CDR3 covers 16 residues. CDR3 amino acids: CASSQDGGGGGEKLFF. Complete variable domain (other parts from reference TRBV3-1 and TRBJ1-4): DTAVSQTPKYLVTQMGNDKSIKCEQNLGHDTMYWYKQDSKKFLKIMFSYNNKELIINETVPNRFSPKSPDKAHLNLHINSLELGDSAVYFCASSQDGGGGGEKLFFGSGTQLSVL.

This rearrangement joins TRBV5-1 to TRBJ2-6. In germline, CDR1 is SGHRS, CDR2 YFSETQ. The CDR3 runs to 15 residues. This CDR3 reads CASSADNSGANVLTF.

The chain is built from TRBV20-1 and TRBJ1-2; TCRdb's D call, TRBD1, is unchecked because there is no DNA. This CDR3 has 13 amino acids. CDR1 is DFQATT and CDR2 is SNEGSKA in the germline V gene (reference sequence). This chain's CDR3 is CRGEGTGTYGYTF.

The V call is TRBV5-1, the J call TRBJ1-2. CDR3 size: 16 residues. CDR1 is SGHRS and CDR2 is YFSETQ in the germline V gene. CDR3 residues: CASSSGRLFGNYGYTF.

The chain combines TRBV6-5 with TRBJ1-1. This CDR3 has 12 residues. The V gene's germline CDR1 is MNHEY and CDR2 SVGAGI. This chain's CDR3 is CASSYGSEKAFF.

The chain employs TRBV5-1 and TRBJ1-3; lacking DNA, the TRBD1 call made by TCRdb goes unchecked. The CDR3 has 14 residues. Germline assignment: CDR1 SGHRS and CDR2 YFSETQ. CDR3: CASSRQGEGNTIYF.

This chain connects TRBV7-7 to TRBJ2-2; as DNA is missing, the TRBD1 call by TCRdb cannot be tested. This CDR3 has 15 residues. CDR1 and CDR2 (germline): SSHAT, FNYEAQ (reference sequence). This CDR3 is CASSLDRIGTGELFF.

The genes are TRBV5-1 and TRBJ1-5; TCRdb designates TRBD1, a call that cannot be tested without DNA. CDR1 and CDR2 (germline): SGHRS, YFSETQ. The CDR3 covers 16 residues. The CDR3 loop is CASSLGPGTDNQPQHF. The full variable domain, in which reference TRBV5-1 and TRBJ1-5 provide the parts outside the CDR3, is KAGVTQTPRYLIKTRGQQVTLSCSPISGHRSVSWYQQTPGQGLQFLFEYFSETQRNKGNFPGRFSGRQFSNSRSEMNVSTLELGDSALYLCASSLGPGTDNQPQHFGDGTRLSIL.